The source of this T cell receptor (beta chain) is a study of blood T cell repertoires in COVID-19. Background on the study: T cells, B-cell-depleted T cells, or PBMCs supplied cDNA or gDNA.

In the authors' workflow: Amplification of reference gene primers provided the estimated nucleated cell counts. TCRdb's copy holds only in-frame clones and misses some; the assay was immunoSEQ multiplex PCR. V and J calls and clone size come straight from that table; D and trimming were deduced from the DNA. The data show roughly 45,000 clones, approximately 90% seen once. CDR1 and CDR2 (germline): SGHRS, YFSETQ. Losses at the gene ends were 3 bases for V and 0 bases for J; bases not matched to a gene: 6. The CDR3 length is 15 residues. The chain combines TRBV5-1 with TRBJ2-7; 7 nucleotides agree with TRBD2. The receptor was derived from a man in his 60s with active COVID-19. Sequencing was performed on peripheral blood. The CDR3 protein is CASSSKGEGSYEQYF. The CDR3 region has the DNA TGCGCCAGCAGCTCGAAAGGGGAGGGCTCCTACGAGCAGTACTTC.